The next 25 T cell receptor beta chains were all read from a single sample in a study of T cell repertoires in cytomegalovirus infection. TCRdb used MiXCR to reprocess the reads, holding one entry per CDR3 protein. This table has hundreds of thousands of distinct CDR3 sequences, roughly a sixth appearing once. Sequenced: PBMCs. All receptors derive from a human donor in good health (CMV status not recorded). Some clones in this sample may be carry-over from other donors' samples.

This clonotype has a handful of counts. The chain carries TRBV28 and TRBJ1-6; tentative D call: TRBD1 (5 bases). CDR1 is MDHEN, CDR2 SYDVKM, per germline. The CDR3 sequence is 13 residues long. With 6 bases removed from V and 4 bases from J, the gap between germline ends came to 7 bases. The chain's CDR3 is CASRGEYNSPLHF. CDR3 DNA: TGTGCCAGCAGGGGGGAATATAATTCACCCCTCCACTTT.

This clonotype was observed many times. The chain carries TRBV7-2 and TRBJ1-2; D perhaps matches TRBD1 (5 bases). The germline gives CDR1 SGHTA, CDR2 FQGNSA. V lost 3 bases and J 5 bases, leaving 16 bases between the germline ends. This CDR3 comprises 15 residues. The CDR3 nucleotides read TGTGCCAGCAGCTTCAACTTGCAGGGTGTTTATGGCTACACCTTC. Residues: CASSFNLQGVYGYTF. Full variable domain (remainder filled in from reference TRBV7-2 and TRBJ1-2): GAGVSQSPSNKVTEKGKDVELRCDPISGHTALYWYRQSLGQGLEFLIYFQGNSAPDKSGLPSDRFSAERTGGSVSTLTIQRTQQEDSAVYLCASSFNLQGVYGYTFGSGTRLTVV.

The J gene is TRBJ1-2, the V gene TRBV28, with unresolved D. V was shortened by 5 bases and J by 7 bases, with 8 bases between the two germline ends. The CDR3 totals 11 residues. CDR1 and CDR2 from the germline V gene are MDHEN and SYDVKM. The CDR3 nucleotides read TGTGCCAGCAGTACCCCGCCTGGCTACACCTTC. This translates into CASSTPPGYTF.

The rearrangement uses TRBV5-1 and TRBJ2-5; TRBD1 is a possible D gene (6 bases). CDR1 and CDR2 (germline): SGHRS, YFSETQ. The CDR3 totals 14 residues. V was trimmed by 3 bases and J by 2 bases, leaving 11 bases between them. CDR3 protein: CASSSTGLQETQYF. CDR3 nucleotides: TGCGCCAGCAGCTCGACAGGTTTACAAGAGACCCAGTACTTC.

The gene calls are TRBV28 and TRBJ2-7; a possible D gene is TRBD2 (6 bases). The CDR3 has 15 amino acids. Germline assignment: CDR1 MDHEN and CDR2 SYDVKM. V shed 6 bases and J shed 5 bases, with 20 bases lying between them. The CDR3 reads CASRAAGILRDEQYF. In DNA, the CDR3 is TGTGCCAGCAGGGCTGCGGGGATCCTTCGAGACGAGCAGTACTTC. Full variable domain (rest looked up from reference TRBV28 and TRBJ2-7): DVKVTQSSRYLVKRTGEKVFLECVQDMDHENMFWYRQDPGLGLRLIYFSYDVKMKEKGDIPEGYSVSREKKERFSLILESASTNQTSMYLCASRAAGILRDEQYFGPGTRLTVT.

This rearrangement joins TRBV6-1 to TRBJ2-1, with 10 bases identical to TRBD1. This CDR3 has 19 residues. V gave up 4 bases and J gave up 2 bases; unmatched junction bases: 14. The V gene's germline CDR1 is MNHNS and CDR2 SASEGT. This CDR3 reads CASSALGGTGAPAYNEQFF. The CDR3 coding sequence is TGTGCCAGCAGTGCCCTGGGCGGGACAGGGGCGCCAGCCTACAATGAGCAGTTCTTC.

This chain joins TRBV4-1 and TRBJ2-7, with 7 bases aligning to TRBD1. The CDR3 has 15 residues. The germline V gene encodes CDR1 MGHRA and CDR2 YSYEKL. V was clipped by 0 bases and J by 2 bases; unmatched bases: 4. The DNA for the CDR3 is TGCGCCAGCAGCCAAGATCACAGGGGCGCCTACGAGCAGTACTTC. Translated, it gives CASSQDHRGAYEQYF.

The chain joins TRBV11-1 to TRBJ2-7; 7 bases agree with TRBD2. The CDR3 runs to 13 residues. Germline lookup yields CDR1 SGHAT and CDR2 FQDESV (reference sequence). Trimming cost V 6 bases and J 4 bases; bases outside gene matches: 6. This chain's CDR3 is CASRPTSEYEQYF. In DNA, the CDR3 is TGTGCCAGCAGACCTACTAGCGAGTACGAGCAGTACTTC. The full variable domain, in which reference TRBV11-1 and TRBJ2-7 provide the parts outside the CDR3, is EAEVAQSPRYKITEKSQAVAFWCDPISGHATLYWYRQILGQGPELLVQFQDESVVDDSQLPKDRFSAERLKGVDSTLKIQPAELGDSAMYLCASRPTSEYEQYFGPGTRLTVT.

Only a few counts were recorded for this clonotype. The J gene is TRBJ1-6, the V gene TRBV6-5; the D gene is possibly TRBD1 (5 bases). The CDR3 length is 17 residues. CDR1 is MNHEY, CDR2 SVGAGI, per germline. V dropped 1 base and J dropped 6 bases, with 16 bases sitting between them. The CDR3 reads CASSYFVSGMGNSPLHF. The CDR3 DNA reads as TGTGCCAGCAGTTACTTCGTTTCAGGGATGGGTAATTCACCCCTCCACTTT.

This clonotype has ten or more counts. V is TRBV7-2 and J is TRBJ1-1; D is ambiguous. V was cut by 2 bases and J by 0 bases, with 4 bases left in between. The CDR3 contains 13 residues. Germline CDR1 SGHTA, CDR2 FQGNSA. CDR3 protein: CASSLILNTEAFF. The DNA for the CDR3 is TGTGCCAGCAGCTTAATTTTGAACACTGAAGCTTTCTTT.

This clonotype was seen many times. This chain uses TRBV7-4 with TRBJ1-3; D gene unclear. V lost 8 bases and J lost 4, with 9 bases in between. The CDR3 totals 12 residues. Germline loops: CDR1 SGHVT, CDR2 SQSDAQ. The CDR3 sequence: CASHSAGNTIYF. The CDR3 DNA sequence: TGTGCCAGCCATTCCGCCGGAAACACCATATATTTT.

The table lists this clonotype with a few counts. V gene TRBV5-4 combines with J gene TRBJ2-7; 7 positions agree with TRBD1. Trimming at V came to 3 bases and at J to 6 bases, leaving 6 bases not matched to a gene. The CDR3 is 13 residues long. In germline, CDR1 is SGHNT, CDR2 YYREEE (reference sequence). The CDR3 DNA is TGTGCCAGCAGCTCTTCGACAGGGCTCGAGCAGTACTTC. Translated, it gives CASSSSTGLEQYF.

This clonotype was seen a handful of times. This rearrangement joins TRBV6-5 to TRBJ1-2, with no clear D. This CDR3 is 14 amino acids long. The germline V and J ends were trimmed by 6 bases and 2 bases, with 13 bases remaining between them. The germline V gene encodes CDR1 MNHEY and CDR2 SVGAGI. CDR3 protein: CASSSVTGNYGYTF. CDR3 in DNA: TGTGCCAGCAGCAGTGTGACTGGGAACTATGGCTACACCTTC.

This chain connects TRBV9 to TRBJ2-5, with D hard to call. Trimming stripped 1 base from V and 1 base from J, with 8 bases between. From germline, CDR1 is SGDLS and CDR2 YYNGEE. The CDR3 covers 14 residues. Written as DNA, the CDR3 is TGTGCCAGCAGCGTAATCCCGCTCCAAGAGACCCAGTACTTC. Amino acids: CASSVIPLQETQYF.

The V gene is TRBV2, the J gene TRBJ2-7; D might be TRBD1 or TRBD2, each matching 5 bases. Germline V gives CDR1 SNHLY, CDR2 FYNNEI. V was trimmed by 6 bases and J by 7 bases, leaving 19 bases between them. The CDR3 runs to 14 residues. CDR3 amino acids: CASRPDSGYGEQYF. The CDR3 nucleotides are TGTGCCAGCAGACCCGACAGCGGATATGGAGAGCAGTACTTC.

This clonotype was counted only a few times. The chain uses TRBV2 and TRBJ2-2, with TRBD1 matching over 8 bases. The V gene end was trimmed by 7 bases and the J gene end by 3 bases; junction bases not matched to a gene: 10. The germline V gene has CDR1 SNHLY and CDR2 FYNNEI. CDR3 size: 16 residues. The CDR3 sequence is CASIRRTGMDTGELFF. The CDR3 DNA is TGTGCCAGCATTAGGCGGACAGGGATGGACACCGGGGAGCTGTTTTTT. The full variable domain, with the rest looked up from reference TRBV2 and TRBJ2-2, is EPEVTQTPSHQVTQMGQEVILRCVPISNHLYFYWYRQILGQKVEFLVSFYNNEISEKSEIFDDQFSVERPDGSNFTLKIRSTKLEDSAMYFCASIRRTGMDTGELFFGEGSRLTVL.

Note on this clonotype: A much more abundant neighbour one base away suggests this may be a read error. The chain carries TRBV7-2 and TRBJ1-5, with a weak D call TRBD1 (5 bases). Germline CDR1 and CDR2: SGHTA and FQGNSA. The CDR3 covers 16 residues. Trimming removed 4 bases from V and 2 bases from J, with 15 bases in between. The DNA of the CDR3 is TGTACCAGCAGCTCGCCTGGGGGTGCGGGCAATCAGCCCCAGCATTTT. Its translation: CTSSSPGGAGNQPQHF.

This rearrangement joins TRBV11-2 to TRBJ2-5; no clear D gene. CDR3 length: 16 residues. Trimming removed 5 bases at V and 1 base at J, with 17 bases between. Germline V gene sequence: CDR1 SGHAT, CDR2 FQNNGV. CDR3 loop: CASSPPLDPRQETQYF. In DNA form, the CDR3 reads TGTGCCAGCAGCCCCCCTCTGGATCCGCGCCAAGAGACCCAGTACTTC.

This clonotype was found many times. J is TRBJ1-2 and V is TRBV28; 7 positions match TRBD1. Germline V gene lookup returns CDR1 MDHEN and CDR2 SYDVKM. With 2 bases clipped from V and 5 bases from J, the junction kept 2 bases outside the gene matches. The CDR3 sequence is 13 residues long. The CDR3 DNA sequence: TGTGCCAGCAGTTTAGACAGGGCGTATGGCTACACCTTC. As protein: CASSLDRAYGYTF.

There are many counts of this clonotype. The rearrangement joins TRBV20-1 to TRBJ1-2; 7 bases agree with TRBD1. From germline, CDR1 is DFQATT and CDR2 SNEGSKA (reference sequence). This CDR3 is 15 amino acids long. V lost 2 bases to trimming and J lost 4 bases; unmatched junction nucleotides: 10. This CDR3 reads CSARPPGTAPYGYTF. As DNA, the CDR3 is TGCAGTGCTAGACCCCCTGGGACAGCACCCTATGGCTACACCTTC.

There are many counts of this clonotype. V is TRBV4-3 and J is TRBJ2-1, with D perhaps given as TRBD1 or TRBD2 (5 bases each). The CDR3 extends over 15 amino acids. Germline V gene lookup returns CDR1 LGHNA and CDR2 YSLEER. V was pared by 4 bases and J by 1 base, with 11 bases between. CDR3 in amino acids: CASSRDGQSYNEQFF. For the CDR3, the DNA is TGCGCCAGCAGCCGGGACGGACAATCCTACAATGAGCAGTTCTTC.

The chain employs TRBV6-2 or TRBV6-3 and TRBJ1-1; D unclear. Germline lookup yields CDR1 MNHEY and CDR2 SVGEGT. This CDR3 has 12 amino acids. V was clipped by 6 bases and J by 1 base, with 6 bases between them. Here the CDR3 reads CASRKENTEAFF. CDR3 sequence (DNA): TGTGCCAGCAGAAAGGAGAACACTGAAGCTTTCTTT.

This clonotype appeared many times. The J gene is TRBJ2-7, the V gene TRBV27; no clear D gene. Germline V gives CDR1 MNHEY, CDR2 SMNVEV (reference sequence). CDR3 length: 14 residues. The V end lost 0 bases, the J end lost 2 bases, and 8 bases lay between the germline ends. The CDR3 bases are TGTGCCAGCAGTTTATCGGGCACTGCCTACGAGCAGTACTTC. It translates to CASSLSGTAYEQYF.

This chain joins TRBV25-1 and TRBJ1-2, with D perhaps TRBD1 (6 bases). The CDR3 runs 14 residues. Trimming cost V 4 bases and J 2 bases, with 11 bases left between them. Germline CDR1 MGHDK, CDR2 SYGVNS. The CDR3 DNA reads TGTGCCAGCAGTGCGGCCGGGACAAACTATGGCTACACCTTC. Its translation: CASSAAGTNYGYTF.

This clonotype has more than one count but fewer than ten. The chain links TRBV28 to TRBJ1-1; 7 bases line up with TRBD1. CDR1 is MDHEN, CDR2 SYDVKM, per germline. There are 16 residues in the CDR3. V shed 3 bases and J 2 bases; nucleotides not matched to a gene: 9. In DNA, the CDR3 is TGTGCCAGCAGTTTTAGACAGGGCCGGGGTAACACTGAAGCTTTCTTT. It yields the protein CASSFRQGRGNTEAFF. The entire variable domain, with the rest obtained from reference TRBV28 and TRBJ1-1, is as follows: DVKVTQSSRYLVKRTGEKVFLECVQDMDHENMFWYRQDPGLGLRLIYFSYDVKMKEKGDIPEGYSVSREKKERFSLILESASTNQTSMYLCASSFRQGRGNTEAFFGQGTRLTVV.